Listed below are T cell receptor beta chains from one sample, sequenced in a study of blood T cell repertoires in COVID-19. Profiling relied on immunoSEQ multiplex PCR, and the TCRdb table lists in-frame clones only, not all of them. Altogether about 55,000 clones are present, around 85% being singletons, with the ten largest covering around 17%. Specimen: peripheral blood. The source is a human donor in a cohort sampled during active COVID-19. CDR3s leave out the opening cysteine and the closing phenylalanine or tryptophan. Each record gives: V gene, CDR3 protein.

>TRBV19
ASSPSRTGSETQY
>TRBV5-8
ASTQPTTNYGYT
>TRBV5-4
ASSLPGRHDYEQY
>TRBV7-2
ASSLNSFAAGIHYGYT
>TRBV10-3
AIKSGRGGAGQPQH
>TRBV10-3
AISDAGVGTDTQY
>TRBV28
ASSHGQGRGGYT
>TRBV15
ATAWATGNEQY
>TRBV11-2
ASSPGLAGGQVNEQF
>TRBV4-2
ASSLLAGLADTQY
>TRBV30
AWSVLAGVWETQY
>TRBV2
ASSDVTSGTRSYEQY
>TRBV18
ASSPMGDRDNTEAF
>TRBV5-1
ASSQGQLNSYNEQF
>TRBV30
AWSVQGTLNSPLH
>TRBV5-1
ASSSGTGVTGELF
>TRBV19
ASSRGADQETQY
>TRBV7-2
ASSLVTSGTSGGNIQY
>TRBV6-1
ASREGAGGPYEQY
>TRBV11-3
ASSPGSGRKGETQY
>TRBV30
AWSVMGVSRGRGRETQY
>TRBV30
AWKRTGAVSDYT
>TRBV6-5
ASSSYEGSNQPQH
>TRBV5-1
ASSLDPTGEQY
>TRBV5-5
ASSLVMNTEAF
>TRBV7-3
ASSLKPPTDSNTGELF
>TRBV6-5
ASHIYQGDTQY
>TRBV6-5
ASSPGGTLRGYT
>TRBV2
ASSGQGNEQF
>TRBV10-3
AISDPDLGSEGYT
>TRBV9
ASSASGGSQPQH
>TRBV6-5
ASSSDSPSTDTQY
>TRBV6-6
ASRTQGLGNGYT
>TRBV18
ASSPRVIRAGNTEAF
>TRBV14
ASSQVSTEAF
>TRBV19
ASTTSMDFQNIQY
>TRBV7-2
ASSQGQPRSGEQF
>TRBV24-1
ATESGSLTGELF
>TRBV7-3
ASSLAGGPVDTQY
>TRBV7-9
ASSLVTTQAVRHEQY
>TRBV27
ASSRGTANEKLF
>TRBV2
ASSSGVAEAF
>TRBV4-2
ASSPTSAAISEQF
>TRBV10-3
AISESRSENQPQH
>TRBV12-3/TRBV12-4
ASSFEGNTEAF
>TRBV5-1
ASSLELAGPREQF
>TRBV7-8
ASSRETGTNYGYT
>TRBV19
ASSIVGSNQPQH
>TRBV6-6
ATRDSQYSNQPQH
>TRBV5-5
ASSYRDRVNTGELF
>TRBV6-5
ASSFSGGRTNEKLF
>TRBV6-2/TRBV6-3
ASSTMTGNKMEQY